This is a list of T cell receptor beta chains from one sample in a study of blood T cell repertoires in COVID-19. The protocol was immunoSEQ multiplex PCR, while the TCRdb copy is restricted to in-frame clones and leaves out a portion. The sample carries roughly 120,000 clones, 88% recorded once. The sequencing input was peripheral blood. These receptors were collected from a woman between 45 and 65 years old with acute or convalescent COVID-19. CDR3s include the opening cysteine and the closing phenylalanine or tryptophan. The D gene is left open where the match is weak. Expanded clones get a size class; other rows say once, few or many, or leave the size out.

v_call: TRBV5-1
d_call: NA
j_call: TRBJ2-7
clone_size: NA
cdr3_nt: TGCGCCAGCAGCTTGAAGTCAGACTACGAGCAGTACTTC
cdr3_aa: CASSLKSDYEQYF

v_call: TRBV20-1
d_call: TRBD1
j_call: TRBJ1-5
clone_size: NA
cdr3_nt: TGCAGTGCTAGTCGCTCCCCAGGGGGTGAGCCCCAGCATTTT
cdr3_aa: CSASRSPGGEPQHF

v_call: TRBV19
d_call: TRBD1
j_call: TRBJ1-2
clone_size: once
cdr3_nt: TGTGCCAGTATGCCCAGACAGGGCCTCTATGGCTACACCTTC
cdr3_aa: CASMPRQGLYGYTF

v_call: TRBV14
d_call: NA
j_call: TRBJ2-6
clone_size: NA
cdr3_nt: TGTGCCAGCAGCCGCCGGAAAGGGGGGGCTGGGGCCAACGTCCTGACTTTC
cdr3_aa: CASSRRKGGAGANVLTF

v_call: TRBV5-4
d_call: NA
j_call: TRBJ1-2
clone_size: NA
cdr3_nt: TGTGCCAGCAGCTGGGGGGGGAGTAACTATGGCTACACCTTC
cdr3_aa: CASSWGGSNYGYTF

v_call: TRBV5-6
d_call: TRBD2
j_call: TRBJ2-3
clone_size: few
cdr3_nt: TGTGCCAGCAGCCCCAGGGGACTAGCGGGAGCCGCACGGGGAGATACGCAGTATTTT
cdr3_aa: CASSPRGLAGAARGDTQYF

v_call: TRBV20-1
d_call: TRBD2
j_call: TRBJ2-3
clone_size: NA
cdr3_nt: TGCAGTGCTAGTCTCAGGGGGACTAGCGGGAGTGATACGCAGTATTTT
cdr3_aa: CSASLRGTSGSDTQYF

v_call: TRBV6-5
d_call: NA
j_call: TRBJ1-5
clone_size: few
cdr3_nt: TGTGCCAGCAGTTCTTATAGCAATCAGCCCCAGCATTTT
cdr3_aa: CASSSYSNQPQHF

v_call: TRBV3-1/TRBV3-2
d_call: TRBD2
j_call: TRBJ2-3
clone_size: NA
cdr3_nt: TGTGCCAGCAGCCAAGACAGTTGGGGGGGAGATACGCAGTATTTT
cdr3_aa: CASSQDSWGGDTQYF

v_call: TRBV18
d_call: TRBD1
j_call: TRBJ1-1
clone_size: NA
cdr3_nt: TGTGCCAGCTCAAGGGACAGCAACACTGAAGCTTTCTTT
cdr3_aa: CASSRDSNTEAFF

v_call: TRBV2
d_call: NA
j_call: TRBJ1-1
clone_size: NA
cdr3_nt: TGTGCCAGTGCCGGGACTGTGAACACTGAAGCTTTCTTT
cdr3_aa: CASAGTVNTEAFF

v_call: TRBV7-9
d_call: NA
j_call: TRBJ1-6
clone_size: NA
cdr3_nt: TGTGCCAGCAGCTTAGCGCAGAAAGTGTCGAATTCACCCCTCCACTTT
cdr3_aa: CASSLAQKVSNSPLHF

v_call: TRBV2
d_call: TRBD2
j_call: TRBJ2-5
clone_size: NA
cdr3_nt: TGTGCCAGCACAGGCGAGATAGCGGGAACTACCCAGTACTTC
cdr3_aa: CASTGEIAGTTQYF

v_call: TRBV19
d_call: NA
j_call: TRBJ2-5
clone_size: NA
cdr3_nt: TGTGCCAGTTCTACGGAAGCGACAGGCCGCCAAGAGACCCAGTACTTC
cdr3_aa: CASSTEATGRQETQYF

v_call: TRBV19
d_call: NA
j_call: TRBJ2-3
clone_size: NA
cdr3_nt: TGTGCCAGTAGTATACAGGGTACAGATACGCAGTATTTT
cdr3_aa: CASSIQGTDTQYF

v_call: TRBV19
d_call: NA
j_call: TRBJ1-2
clone_size: NA
cdr3_nt: TGTGCCAGTAGTACTTTCAGGTTAGAGGGTCACTATGGCTACACCTTC
cdr3_aa: CASSTFRLEGHYGYTF

v_call: TRBV30
d_call: TRBD1
j_call: TRBJ1-1
clone_size: NA
cdr3_nt: TGTGCCTGGAGCCCCGGACAGGGTTTGAACACTGAAGCTTTCTTT
cdr3_aa: CAWSPGQGLNTEAFF

v_call: TRBV6-6
d_call: NA
j_call: TRBJ2-7
clone_size: NA
cdr3_nt: TGTGCCAGCAGTCGACAGGCTTACTACGAGCAGTACTTC
cdr3_aa: CASSRQAYYEQYF

v_call: TRBV11-2
d_call: NA
j_call: TRBJ2-5
clone_size: NA
cdr3_nt: TGTGCCAGCAGCTCGACAGACAGGTTTTCGGGAGAGACCCAGTACTTC
cdr3_aa: CASSSTDRFSGETQYF

v_call: TRBV5-1
d_call: TRBD2
j_call: TRBJ2-1
clone_size: NA
cdr3_nt: TGCGCCAGCAGCCGACCTAGCGGGAGGCCATCCTACAATGAGCAGTTCTTC
cdr3_aa: CASSRPSGRPSYNEQFF

v_call: TRBV2
d_call: TRBD2
j_call: TRBJ2-1
clone_size: NA
cdr3_nt: TGTGCCAGCAGTCCCGGACTAGCGGGAGGAAAGGCTGAGCAGTTCTTC
cdr3_aa: CASSPGLAGGKAEQFF

v_call: TRBV6-1
d_call: NA
j_call: TRBJ2-7
clone_size: NA
cdr3_nt: TGTGCCAGCAGTGATGTTGGTCAGGGTGCCTACGAGCAGTACTTC
cdr3_aa: CASSDVGQGAYEQYF

v_call: TRBV5-4
d_call: NA
j_call: TRBJ2-5
clone_size: NA
cdr3_nt: TGTGCCAGCAGCCCCCGGGAAGGGTTGGAGACCCAGTACTTC
cdr3_aa: CASSPREGLETQYF

v_call: TRBV24-1
d_call: TRBD2
j_call: TRBJ2-1
clone_size: NA
cdr3_nt: TGTGCCACCAGCGCTAGCGGGACCTACAATGAGCAGTTCTTC
cdr3_aa: CATSASGTYNEQFF

v_call: TRBV7-2
d_call: TRBD2
j_call: TRBJ2-4
clone_size: NA
cdr3_nt: TGTGCCAGCAGCCCCCGGCGGGGGATGGACATTCAGTACTTC
cdr3_aa: CASSPRRGMDIQYF

v_call: TRBV27
d_call: NA
j_call: TRBJ2-7
clone_size: NA
cdr3_nt: TGTGCCAGCAGCCGTACCGGGACACCCGCCGGTGACGAGCAGTACTTC
cdr3_aa: CASSRTGTPAGDEQYF

v_call: TRBV6-6
d_call: TRBD1
j_call: TRBJ2-7
clone_size: few
cdr3_nt: TGTGCCAGCAGCCCCCGGGACAGGAATTCCTACGAGCAGTACTTC
cdr3_aa: CASSPRDRNSYEQYF

v_call: TRBV5-6
d_call: TRBD2
j_call: TRBJ2-1
clone_size: once
cdr3_nt: TGTGCCAGCAGCTTGGTGGCCAGCGGGAACAATGAGCAGTTCTTC
cdr3_aa: CASSLVASGNNEQFF

v_call: TRBV5-6
d_call: TRBD2
j_call: TRBJ2-1
clone_size: NA
cdr3_nt: TGTGCCAGCAGCTTGGGACTAGCGGTCTACAATGAGCAGTTCTTC
cdr3_aa: CASSLGLAVYNEQFF

v_call: TRBV6-5
d_call: TRBD1
j_call: TRBJ1-5
clone_size: NA
cdr3_nt: TGTGCCAGCAGGTACAGGGGGAATCAGCCCCAGCATTTT
cdr3_aa: CASRYRGNQPQHF

v_call: TRBV7-9
d_call: TRBD2
j_call: TRBJ2-1
clone_size: NA
cdr3_nt: TGTGCCAGCAGCCGAGGGACTAGAGCTTACAATGAGCAGTTCTTC
cdr3_aa: CASSRGTRAYNEQFF

v_call: TRBV27
d_call: NA
j_call: TRBJ1-5
clone_size: NA
cdr3_nt: TGTGCCAGCAGGGGGCAGCTTAATCAGCCCCAGCATTTT
cdr3_aa: CASRGQLNQPQHF

v_call: TRBV4-1
d_call: NA
j_call: TRBJ2-1
clone_size: NA
cdr3_nt: TGCGCCAGCAGCTCCCACTCCCAGGGGATAGGCGATGAGCAGTTCTTC
cdr3_aa: CASSSHSQGIGDEQFF

v_call: TRBV7-2
d_call: TRBD2
j_call: TRBJ2-7
clone_size: NA
cdr3_nt: TGTGCCAGCAGCTTGGGACTAGCGGGTTACTCCTACGAGCAGTACTTC
cdr3_aa: CASSLGLAGYSYEQYF

v_call: TRBV19
d_call: NA
j_call: TRBJ1-2
clone_size: NA
cdr3_nt: TGTGCCAGTAGTTTCCCGACAGACAACTATGGCTACACCTTC
cdr3_aa: CASSFPTDNYGYTF

v_call: TRBV15
d_call: NA
j_call: TRBJ2-7
clone_size: NA
cdr3_nt: TGTGCCACCAGCAGAGGCGCGGGTGAGGGTTTAATGAGGCAGTACTTC
cdr3_aa: CATSRGAGEGLMRQYF

v_call: TRBV6-5
d_call: NA
j_call: TRBJ1-2
clone_size: NA
cdr3_nt: TGTGCCAGCATGGCGGACGGAGGGAATGGCTACACCTTC
cdr3_aa: CASMADGGNGYTF

v_call: TRBV2
d_call: TRBD1
j_call: TRBJ1-2
clone_size: NA
cdr3_nt: TGTGCCAGCGGGGGACAGCGATTTAACTATGGCTACACCTTC
cdr3_aa: CASGGQRFNYGYTF

v_call: TRBV5-4
d_call: TRBD2
j_call: TRBJ2-3
clone_size: once
cdr3_nt: TGTGCCAGCAGCTTAGATAGCGGGAGGCGACTTAGCACAGATACGCAGTATTTT
cdr3_aa: CASSLDSGRRLSTDTQYF

v_call: TRBV7-9
d_call: NA
j_call: TRBJ1-5
clone_size: NA
cdr3_nt: TGTGCCAGCAGCTTCCAGGGGATCAATCAGCCCCAGCATTTT
cdr3_aa: CASSFQGINQPQHF

v_call: TRBV19
d_call: TRBD2
j_call: TRBJ2-1
clone_size: NA
cdr3_nt: TGTGCCAGTAGTATGTTGTTTTCCCGGCCTAGCGGGAGGTTTGAGCAGTTCTTC
cdr3_aa: CASSMLFSRPSGRFEQFF

v_call: TRBV24-1
d_call: TRBD2
j_call: TRBJ2-2
clone_size: NA
cdr3_nt: TGTGCCACCAGTGCCCCTGGACTAGCGGGAGGCGGCGGGGAGCTGTTTTTT
cdr3_aa: CATSAPGLAGGGGELFF

v_call: TRBV18
d_call: NA
j_call: TRBJ1-2
clone_size: NA
cdr3_nt: TGTGCCAGCTCACCACCGTCAGGTTACTATGGCTACACCTTC
cdr3_aa: CASSPPSGYYGYTF

v_call: TRBV18
d_call: NA
j_call: TRBJ2-5
clone_size: NA
cdr3_nt: TGTGCCAGCTCGCTCGACTCCGGGGGGACCCAGTACTTC
cdr3_aa: CASSLDSGGTQYF

v_call: TRBV7-9
d_call: TRBD2
j_call: TRBJ2-5
clone_size: NA
cdr3_nt: TGTGCCAGCAGCTTAGGGCTAGCGGGAGGGCCGGGAGAGACCCAGTACTTC
cdr3_aa: CASSLGLAGGPGETQYF